The entry that follows covers one TCR beta chain sequence. The record originates from a study of blood T cell repertoires in COVID-19. CDR3 length equals 17 residues. In germline, CDR1 is ENHRY, CDR2 SYGVKD. V dropped 0 bases and J dropped 1; count of bases not matched to a gene: 3. Sequenced by immunoSEQ multiplex PCR; TCRdb stores in-frame clones only, minus some. The data show 110,000 to 150,000 clones, 85% seen once. This receptor was identified in a woman aged 40 to 49 who had recovered from COVID-19. The V and J genes are TRBV10-3 and TRBJ1-2; 12 nucleotides agree with TRBD1. What was sequenced was PBMCs or T cells enriched from blood (not recorded which). Here the CDR3 DNA reads TGTGCCATCAGTGAGTCGGGACAGGGGGCGAATAACTATGGCTACACCTTC. Translated, it gives CAISESGQGANNYGYTF.